The rows below give T cell receptor beta chains drawn from one sample of a study of OX40 agonist ivuxolimab in advanced cancers. Clones were read by immunoSEQ multiplex PCR, and TCRdb kept only the in-frame ones, dropping some. Counted here are roughly 120,000 clones, approximately 89% occurring once; the ten biggest clones make up around 0.27%. The sample was CD4+ or CD8+ T cells sorted from blood, taken in a trial of the OX40 agonist ivuxolimab. The origin of the receptors is an adult with an advanced solid tumor such as melanoma, head and neck, liver or kidney cancer. Each CDR3 is given with its conserved first and last residue. A D gene is named only where the DNA matches it firmly. Clone size appears in some rows only: once, few, many, or a class for an expanded clone.

cdr3_nt cdr3_aa clone_size v_call d_call j_call
TGTGCCAGCAGTGCTGATCTCCGAAACACCATATATTTT CASSADLRNTIYF - TRBV6-1 - TRBJ1-3
TGCGCCAGCAGCCAAGACAGGGGGCTCTTCAATGAGCAGTTCTTC CASSQDRGLFNEQFF - TRBV4-3 TRBD1 TRBJ2-1
TGTGCCAGTAGTCCAGGGAGGAGGACAGATACGCAGTATTTT CASSPGRRTDTQYF - TRBV19 - TRBJ2-3
TGCGCCAGCAGCTTGGACGGACGAGGGACTGAAGCTTTCTTT CASSLDGRGTEAFF - TRBV5-1 - TRBJ1-1
TGTGCCAGCAGTGCCCCCGGGACAGAAGAAGTAAGGGCTTTCTTT CASSAPGTEEVRAFF - TRBV28 TRBD1 TRBJ1-1
TGTGCCAGCAGCTTAGCCCAGAAGGCTGAAGCTTTCTTT CASSLAQKAEAFF few TRBV7-9 - TRBJ1-1
TGTGCCAGCAGCTTGGGGGTTCGGGAGGCTGAAGCTTTCTTT CASSLGVREAEAFF once TRBV5-5 - TRBJ1-1
TGTGCCTGCCACAGGCGTCTGGAGACCCAGTACTTC CACHRRLETQYF - TRBV2 - TRBJ2-5
TGTGCCAGCTCACCGACACCAGGGACTGGGGCCAACGTCCTGACTTTC CASSPTPGTGANVLTF - TRBV18 - TRBJ2-6
TGTGCCAGCAGTCTCATATCCCCCCCAAGTCAGCCCCAGCATTTT CASSLISPPSQPQHF - TRBV28 - TRBJ1-5
TGTGCCAGTAGTACCCCAGCCGGGGAGCTGTTTTTT CASSTPAGELFF - TRBV19 - TRBJ2-2
TGTGCCAGCAGTTTTTCTGAGAGCTCCTACGAGCAGTACTTC CASSFSESSYEQYF once TRBV27 - TRBJ2-7
TGTGCCAGCAGCGTATCGGGCGTTAGCTCCTACGAGCAGTACTTC CASSVSGVSSYEQYF - TRBV9 - TRBJ2-7
TGTGCCAGCAGTGAAGACGTGAGTACTAGCAATCAGCCCCAGCATTTT CASSEDVSTSNQPQHF once TRBV6-1 - TRBJ1-5
TGTGCCAGCAGTGAAGCGGGGGTGTCAGATACGCAGTATTTT CASSEAGVSDTQYF - TRBV6-1 - TRBJ2-3
TGTGCCAGCAGCCCTCCCGCAGATACGCAGTATTTT CASSPPADTQYF - TRBV4-2 - TRBJ2-3
TGTGCCAGCAGTTCCCGCGGGCTAGGGAACACTGAAGCTTTCTTT CASSSRGLGNTEAFF once TRBV6-5 - TRBJ1-1
TGTGCCAGCAGTGACAGGGCCCAAGAGACCCAGTACTTC CASSDRAQETQYF - TRBV7-9 TRBD1 TRBJ2-5
TGTGCCAGCAGCCCCGGGGGCCGTAACTATGGCTACACCTTC CASSPGGRNYGYTF - TRBV7-8 - TRBJ1-2
TGTGCCAGCGGCCTGGGGGAGCAGTACTTC CASGLGEQYF - TRBV11-2 - TRBJ2-7
TGTGCCAGCAGCCCGCGGACTAGCGGGAGGGTCCTAGATACGCAGTATTTT CASSPRTSGRVLDTQYF - TRBV11-1 TRBD2 TRBJ2-3
TGTGCCAGCAGCTTAGACAGATCTTCTAACTATGGCTACACCTTC CASSLDRSSNYGYTF - TRBV7-2 - TRBJ1-2
TGTGCCAGCAGCTGGCGACAGGGTGGTTACGAGCAGTACTTC CASSWRQGGYEQYF - TRBV5-6 TRBD1 TRBJ2-7
TGTGCCAGCAGCTTAGGTCGTACCTCCAATGGGGCTTTCTTT CASSLGRTSNGAFF - TRBV7-9 - TRBJ1-1
TGTGCCATCAGTGAGTCCCTTACTAGCGGCAGTACCTACGAGCAGTACTTC CAISESLTSGSTYEQYF - TRBV10-3 TRBD2 TRBJ2-7
TGTGCCAGCAGCCAAGATCAGTCTTCTGGAAACACCATATATTTT CASSQDQSSGNTIYF - TRBV4-2 - TRBJ1-3
TGTGCCAGCAGCGTAGGGACAGGGGCTGTGAAAGGCTACACCTTC CASSVGTGAVKGYTF - TRBV9 TRBD1 TRBJ1-2
TGTGCCAGCAGCCTAGATGGGGAGAGCGGGAGCACAGATACGCAGTATTTT CASSLDGESGSTDTQYF - TRBV7-3 - TRBJ2-3
TGTGCCAGCAGCCCTCGAGGCTATGGCTACACCTTC CASSPRGYGYTF - TRBV6-5 - TRBJ1-2
TGTGCCAGCAGCTTGGGACAGACCCGGGGGAGTAATGAAAAACTGTTTTTT CASSLGQTRGSNEKLFF - TRBV7-9 TRBD1 TRBJ1-4
TGTGCCAGCAGCCAGTCGGGCAGGGGGTATAAAGAGACCCAGTACTTC CASSQSGRGYKETQYF - TRBV4-2 TRBD1 TRBJ2-5
TGTGCCATCAGTGACGGAGAGAATGAAAAACTGTTTTTT CAISDGENEKLFF - TRBV10-3 - TRBJ1-4
TGTGCCTGGACCCCCGGGGGGAGGGCCAACGTCCTGACTTTC CAWTPGGRANVLTF - TRBV30 TRBD2 TRBJ2-6
TGTGCCAGCAGCTGGGGGACAGGGGGAGTATCCGGGGAGCTGTTTTTT CASSWGTGGVSGELFF - TRBV11-3 TRBD1 TRBJ2-2
TGTGCCAGAAGCTTGGCGGGTGAAGCTTTCTTT CARSLAGEAFF few TRBV7-5 - TRBJ1-1
TGTGCCAGCAGCCAGCTCGCCTCGGCTGCAACTAATGAAAAACTGTTTTTT CASSQLASAATNEKLFF - TRBV4-2 - TRBJ1-4
TGTGCCAGCAGCTTAGCGGGGGGCAATGAGCAGTTCTTC CASSLAGGNEQFF - TRBV7-2 - TRBJ2-1
TGTGCCAGCAGCTTCGGACTAGCGGGAGCCCTGGGTGAGCAGTTCTTC CASSFGLAGALGEQFF - TRBV7-2 TRBD2 TRBJ2-1
TGTGCCAGCAGCTCTTACAGGGGGGCCTACAATGAGCAGTTCTTC CASSSYRGAYNEQFF once TRBV5-4 TRBD1 TRBJ2-1
TGTGCTAGCAGCTTAGCCAACTACAATGAGCAGTTCTTC CASSLANYNEQFF once TRBV7-7 - TRBJ2-1
TGTGCCAGCAGCTTAGATCAGGGGGGGCGGTTCACCTTC CASSLDQGGRFTF - TRBV7-2 TRBD1 TRBJ1-2
TGTGCCAGCAGTTACTCGACCGGGAGGACTTCTAGGGGGCAGTTCTTC CASSYSTGRTSRGQFF - TRBV6-5 TRBD2 TRBJ2-1
TGTGCCAGCAGCCGTTACGTACGCTCCTACGAGCAGTACTTC CASSRYVRSYEQYF - TRBV7-2 - TRBJ2-7
TGTGCCAGCAGCTTAGACGAGGCGGGGGAGCAGTACTTC CASSLDEAGEQYF - TRBV7-6 - TRBJ2-7
TGTGCCACCAGCAGAGATCAGGGACAGATTTACGAGCAGTACTTC CATSRDQGQIYEQYF - TRBV15 TRBD1 TRBJ2-7
TGTGCCAGTAGTATGCGGGGACTAGCGGATTCCTACAATGAGCAGTTCTTC CASSMRGLADSYNEQFF - TRBV19 TRBD2 TRBJ2-1
TGTGCCAGCAGGAGGAATGAAAAACTGTTTTTT CASRRNEKLFF - TRBV27 - TRBJ1-4
TGTGCCAGCAGCCCGCGGCGGACGGCTACAGATACGCAGTATTTT CASSPRRTATDTQYF - TRBV7-2 - TRBJ2-3
TGTGCCAGCAGTACCGGGACAGGGGCGTCAGGCACTGAAGCTTTCTTT CASSTGTGASGTEAFF - TRBV7-3 TRBD1 TRBJ1-1
TGTGCCAGCAGTTTATTTGACTCCAGAAGACCGACCTACAATGAGCAGTTCTTC CASSLFDSRRPTYNEQFF - TRBV28 - TRBJ2-1
TGTGCCAGCAGAGTGGACAGCGCCCACACTGAAGCTTTCTTT CASRVDSAHTEAFF - TRBV6-1 - TRBJ1-1
TGTGCCAGCAGCTCGGGGGGGACCCCTCCTACCTACGAGCAGTACTTC CASSSGGTPPTYEQYF once TRBV7-9 TRBD2 TRBJ2-7
TGTGCCAGCTCACCGGCGAGGGGCTACGAGCAGTACTTC CASSPARGYEQYF - TRBV18 - TRBJ2-7
TGTGCCAGCAGAACAGGACAGGGCCAAGAGACCCAGTACTTC CASRTGQGQETQYF - TRBV6-1 TRBD1 TRBJ2-5